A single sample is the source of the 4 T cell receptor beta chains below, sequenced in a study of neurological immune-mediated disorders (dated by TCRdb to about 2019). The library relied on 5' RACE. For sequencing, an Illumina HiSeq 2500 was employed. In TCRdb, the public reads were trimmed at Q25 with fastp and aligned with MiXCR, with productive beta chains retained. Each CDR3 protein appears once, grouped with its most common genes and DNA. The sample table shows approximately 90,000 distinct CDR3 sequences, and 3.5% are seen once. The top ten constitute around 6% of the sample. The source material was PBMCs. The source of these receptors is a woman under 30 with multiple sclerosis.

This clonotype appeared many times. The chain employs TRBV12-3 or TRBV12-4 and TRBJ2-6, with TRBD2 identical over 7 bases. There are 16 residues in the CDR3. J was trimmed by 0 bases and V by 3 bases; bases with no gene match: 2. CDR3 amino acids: CASSLRGTSGANVLTF. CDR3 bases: TGTGCCAGCAGTTTGCGGGGGACCTCTGGGGCCAACGTCCTGACTTTC.

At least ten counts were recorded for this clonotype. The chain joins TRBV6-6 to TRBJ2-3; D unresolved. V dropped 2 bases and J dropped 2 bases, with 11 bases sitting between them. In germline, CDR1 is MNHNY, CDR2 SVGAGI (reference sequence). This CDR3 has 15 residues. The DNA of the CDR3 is TGTGCCAGCAGTTACCAAGCGTTGGCCACAGATACGCAGTATTTT. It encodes CASSYQALATDTQYF.

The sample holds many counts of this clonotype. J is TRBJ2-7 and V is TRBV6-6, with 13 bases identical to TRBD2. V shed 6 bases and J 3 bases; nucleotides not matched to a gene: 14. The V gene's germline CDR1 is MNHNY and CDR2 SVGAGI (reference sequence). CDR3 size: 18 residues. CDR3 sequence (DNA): TGTGCCAGCAGCCACCCTGGGACTAGCGGGATGCCCATCTACGAGCAGTACTTC. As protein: CASSHPGTSGMPIYEQYF.

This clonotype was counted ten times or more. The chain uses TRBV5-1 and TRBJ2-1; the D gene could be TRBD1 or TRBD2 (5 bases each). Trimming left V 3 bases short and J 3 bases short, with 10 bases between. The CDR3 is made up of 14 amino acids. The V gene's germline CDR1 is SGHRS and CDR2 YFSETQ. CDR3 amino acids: CASSSGTFYNEQFF. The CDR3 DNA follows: TGCGCCAGCAGCTCAGGGACCTTCTACAATGAGCAGTTCTTC.